This TCR beta chain was identified during a study of T cell responses to AZD1222 COVID-19 vaccine. Germline-derived CDR1 and CDR2 are LGHNA and YSLEER. The CDR3 runs to 15 residues. Deletions cut 0 bases from V and 1 base from J, with 8 bases between. There are a few counts of this clone. Clones were sequenced by immunoSEQ multiplex PCR, and TCRdb holds only the in-frame ones, with some missing. The sample records roughly 120,000 clones, roughly 86% being singletons. This TCR was recovered from an adult who received the AZD1222 COVID-19 vaccine. The rearrangement links TRBV4-3 to TRBJ2-3; TRBD1 is a possible D gene (6 bases). This specimen was peripheral blood, taken 28 days after the second AZD1222 dose. The CDR3 loop is CASSQDGQRTDTQYF. The CDR3 region has the DNA TGCGCCAGCAGCCAAGATGGACAGCGCACAGATACGCAGTATTTT.